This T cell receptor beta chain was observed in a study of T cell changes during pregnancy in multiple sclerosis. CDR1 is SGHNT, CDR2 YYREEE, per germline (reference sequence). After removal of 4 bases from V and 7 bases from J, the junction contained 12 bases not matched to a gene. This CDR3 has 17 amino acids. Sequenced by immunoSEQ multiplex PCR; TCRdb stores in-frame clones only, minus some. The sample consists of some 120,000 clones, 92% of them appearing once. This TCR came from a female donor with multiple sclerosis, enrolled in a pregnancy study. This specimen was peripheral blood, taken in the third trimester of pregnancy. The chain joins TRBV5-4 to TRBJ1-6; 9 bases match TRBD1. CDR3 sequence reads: CASSLPLADRGNSPLHF. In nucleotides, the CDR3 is TGTGCCAGCAGCCTTCCCCTAGCCGACAGGGGGAATTCACCCCTCCACTTT.